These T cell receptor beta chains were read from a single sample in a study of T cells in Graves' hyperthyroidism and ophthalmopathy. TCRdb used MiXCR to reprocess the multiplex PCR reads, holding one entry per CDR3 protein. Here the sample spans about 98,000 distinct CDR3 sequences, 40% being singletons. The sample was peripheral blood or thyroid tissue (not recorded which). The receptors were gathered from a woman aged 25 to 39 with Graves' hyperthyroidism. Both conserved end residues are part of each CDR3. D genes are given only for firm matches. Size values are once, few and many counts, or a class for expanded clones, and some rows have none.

cdr3_nt: TGCAGTGCTAGAGATCGGGACAGCCACCAAGAGACCCAGTACTTC
cdr3_aa: CSARDRDSHQETQYF
d_call: TRBD1
v_call: TRBV20-1
clone_size: -
j_call: TRBJ2-5

cdr3_nt: TGTGCCAGCTCGGGTTTCACTGAAGCTTTCTTT
cdr3_aa: CASSGFTEAFF
d_call: -
v_call: TRBV9
clone_size: -
j_call: TRBJ1-1

cdr3_nt: TGCGCCAGCAGCTTAGGGACAGGGGATAACAACGAGCAGTACTTC
cdr3_aa: CASSLGTGDNNEQYF
d_call: TRBD1
v_call: TRBV5-1
clone_size: many
j_call: TRBJ2-7

cdr3_nt: TGTGCCAGCAGCTTGGGACTAGCAAGGACCGGGGAGCTGTACTTC
cdr3_aa: CASSLGLARTGELYF
d_call: TRBD2
v_call: TRBV7-9
clone_size: -
j_call: TRBJ2-7

cdr3_nt: TGTGCCAGCAGCCCGACAGTCATGAACACTGAAGCTTTCTTT
cdr3_aa: CASSPTVMNTEAFF
d_call: -
v_call: TRBV6-6
clone_size: many
j_call: TRBJ1-1

cdr3_nt: TGTGCCAGCAGTTCCGGACAGAATAGCAATCAGCCCCAGCATTTT
cdr3_aa: CASSSGQNSNQPQHF
d_call: -
v_call: TRBV28
clone_size: many
j_call: TRBJ1-5

cdr3_nt: TGTGCCAGCAGTCCCCGACAATCTAGGGGAGAGACCCAGTACTTC
cdr3_aa: CASSPRQSRGETQYF
d_call: -
v_call: TRBV12-3/TRBV12-4
clone_size: many
j_call: TRBJ2-5

cdr3_nt: TGTGCCAGCAGCTCCAGCGCGGGCTCTCACACCGGGGAGCTGTTTTTT
cdr3_aa: CASSSSAGSHTGELFF
d_call: -
v_call: TRBV7-6
clone_size: many
j_call: TRBJ2-2

cdr3_nt: TGTGCCAGCAGTCGGGACAGGAAAGCTTTCTTT
cdr3_aa: CASSRDRKAFF
d_call: TRBD1
v_call: TRBV28
clone_size: many
j_call: TRBJ1-1

cdr3_nt: TGCAGTGCAGAAGCGGGAGGGGAAAAACTGTTTTTT
cdr3_aa: CSAEAGGEKLFF
d_call: -
v_call: TRBV20-1
clone_size: -
j_call: TRBJ1-4

cdr3_nt: TGTGCCAGCAGCCTAGGCCAGGGGCAGAGGGCTTTCTTT
cdr3_aa: CASSLGQGQRAFF
d_call: -
v_call: TRBV19
clone_size: once
j_call: TRBJ1-1

cdr3_nt: TGTGCCACCAGTGGACAGATACAAGAGACCCAGTACTTC
cdr3_aa: CATSGQIQETQYF
d_call: -
v_call: TRBV24-1
clone_size: -
j_call: TRBJ2-5

cdr3_nt: TGTGCCAGCCAGAGCGGGTCGGGCTACACCGGGGAGCTGTTTTTT
cdr3_aa: CASQSGSGYTGELFF
d_call: -
v_call: TRBV9
clone_size: many
j_call: TRBJ2-2

cdr3_nt: TGCAGTGCCCAGAGGTCCGGATATAGCAATCAGCCCCAGCATTTT
cdr3_aa: CSAQRSGYSNQPQHF
d_call: -
v_call: TRBV20-1
clone_size: few
j_call: TRBJ1-5

cdr3_nt: TGTGCCAGCAAGCGGGAGGGCCGCGAGACCCAGTACTTC
cdr3_aa: CASKREGRETQYF
d_call: TRBD2
v_call: TRBV12-3/TRBV12-4
clone_size: -
j_call: TRBJ2-5

cdr3_nt: TGTGCCAGCAGTTACGGGGGCATACAAGAGACCCAGTACTTC
cdr3_aa: CASSYGGIQETQYF
d_call: -
v_call: TRBV6-1
clone_size: -
j_call: TRBJ2-5

cdr3_nt: TGTGCCACCAGTGATACCGGGACCAGGGGCACCGGGGACGAGCAGTACTTC
cdr3_aa: CATSDTGTRGTGDEQYF
d_call: -
v_call: TRBV24-1
clone_size: -
j_call: TRBJ2-7

cdr3_nt: TGTGCCACCAGTTCTGAAGGAACGGGTGGCTACGAGCAGTACTTC
cdr3_aa: CATSSEGTGGYEQYF
d_call: -
v_call: TRBV24-1
clone_size: many
j_call: TRBJ2-7

cdr3_nt: TGTGCCAGCACCGCCACAGGGTTTAATTCACCCCTCCACTTT
cdr3_aa: CASTATGFNSPLHF
d_call: -
v_call: TRBV2
clone_size: many
j_call: TRBJ1-6

cdr3_nt: TGTGCCAGCAGCTTAGGGGGACTATTTCACGAGCAGTACTTC
cdr3_aa: CASSLGGLFHEQYF
d_call: TRBD2
v_call: TRBV11-1
clone_size: -
j_call: TRBJ2-7

cdr3_nt: TGTGCCAGCAGTCCGACTAGCGAAGATCGAGAGACCCAGTACTTC
cdr3_aa: CASSPTSEDRETQYF
d_call: TRBD2
v_call: TRBV6-5
clone_size: once
j_call: TRBJ2-5

cdr3_nt: TGTGCCAGCAGCTCCGACAGCTCCTACGAGCAGTACTTC
cdr3_aa: CASSSDSSYEQYF
d_call: -
v_call: TRBV7-9
clone_size: many
j_call: TRBJ2-7

cdr3_nt: TGTGCCAGCAGTTTATCAGATACCTCTGGAAACACCATATATTTT
cdr3_aa: CASSLSDTSGNTIYF
d_call: -
v_call: TRBV28
clone_size: many
j_call: TRBJ1-3

cdr3_nt: TGCGCCAGCAGCTTCAGAGGCGAAGCTTTCTTT
cdr3_aa: CASSFRGEAFF
d_call: -
v_call: TRBV5-1
clone_size: many
j_call: TRBJ1-1

cdr3_nt: TGTGCCAGCAGTTACTCGAAGTCAAGGGGGTTTAATGAAAAACTGTTTTTT
cdr3_aa: CASSYSKSRGFNEKLFF
d_call: -
v_call: TRBV6-5
clone_size: -
j_call: TRBJ1-4

cdr3_nt: TGTGCCAGCCCTGGAAGGGCCTACGAGCAGTACTTC
cdr3_aa: CASPGRAYEQYF
d_call: -
v_call: TRBV28
clone_size: many
j_call: TRBJ2-7

cdr3_nt: TGTGCCAGCGGGTACCAAGAGACCCAGTACTTC
cdr3_aa: CASGYQETQYF
d_call: -
v_call: TRBV9
clone_size: many
j_call: TRBJ2-5

cdr3_nt: TGTGCCAGCAGTACCATCAGACAGGTGAACACTGAAGCTTTCTTT
cdr3_aa: CASSTIRQVNTEAFF
d_call: -
v_call: TRBV28
clone_size: many
j_call: TRBJ1-1

cdr3_nt: TGTGCCAGCAGCTTAGACAGAGCTAGCGGTGGGACCCAGTACTTC
cdr3_aa: CASSLDRASGGTQYF
d_call: TRBD2
v_call: TRBV7-2
clone_size: many
j_call: TRBJ2-5

cdr3_nt: TGTGCCAGCAGCAGAACTAGCGGGAGAGGACAGTACTTC
cdr3_aa: CASSRTSGRGQYF
d_call: TRBD2
v_call: TRBV7-8
clone_size: -
j_call: TRBJ2-7

cdr3_nt: TGTGCCAGCAGCCCGTGGGTTGGCGGGACCACTAGCACAGATACGCAGTATTTT
cdr3_aa: CASSPWVGGTTSTDTQYF
d_call: -
v_call: TRBV9
clone_size: many
j_call: TRBJ2-3

cdr3_nt: TGTGCCAGCAGTGACCGCCCCGGCCGATACACTGAAGCTTTC
cdr3_aa: CASSDRPGRYTEAF
d_call: -
v_call: TRBV6-4
clone_size: -
j_call: TRBJ2-6

cdr3_nt: TGTGCCAGTAGTAGAACGGAGCTCCTTGGGAACTATGGCTACACCTTC
cdr3_aa: CASSRTELLGNYGYTF
d_call: -
v_call: TRBV19
clone_size: many
j_call: TRBJ1-2

cdr3_nt: TGTGCCAGCAGCCAAGATCGGAATAGCCGTCCAAAGTTCAGCATGAACACTGAAGCTTTCTTT
cdr3_aa: CASSQDRNSRPKFSMNTEAFF
d_call: -
v_call: TRBV12-3/TRBV12-4
clone_size: few
j_call: TRBJ1-1

cdr3_nt: TGCGCCAGCAGTTTCTCGGGGACCCAAGAGACCCAGTACTTC
cdr3_aa: CASSFSGTQETQYF
d_call: -
v_call: TRBV5-1
clone_size: many
j_call: TRBJ2-5

cdr3_nt: TGTGCCAGCATCCGGGACAGGGTTAATATGCATGGCTACACCTTC
cdr3_aa: CASIRDRVNMHGYTF
d_call: TRBD1
v_call: TRBV2
clone_size: many
j_call: TRBJ1-2

cdr3_nt: TGTGCCAGCAGCTTTACAGGGGCCACTGAAGCTTTC
cdr3_aa: CASSFTGATEAF
d_call: TRBD1
v_call: TRBV7-2
clone_size: -
j_call: TRBJ2-6

cdr3_nt: TGTGCCAGCAGCTTTGGAGGAATTGGGATAAATCAGCCCCAGCATTTT
cdr3_aa: CASSFGGIGINQPQHF
d_call: -
v_call: TRBV7-9
clone_size: many
j_call: TRBJ1-5

cdr3_nt: TGTGCCAGCAGCCGAGGGTGGGGCTACACCTTC
cdr3_aa: CASSRGWGYTF
d_call: -
v_call: TRBV7-9
clone_size: many
j_call: TRBJ1-2

cdr3_nt: TGTGCCAGCAGGGAAGACGCCGGATGGACAGATACGCAGTATTTT
cdr3_aa: CASREDAGWTDTQYF
d_call: -
v_call: TRBV6-1
clone_size: many
j_call: TRBJ2-3

cdr3_nt: TGTGCTAGTGGTTTATTCGGAGGCACTGAAGCTTTCTTT
cdr3_aa: CASGLFGGTEAFF
d_call: -
v_call: TRBV12-5
clone_size: many
j_call: TRBJ1-1

cdr3_nt: TGTGCCAGCAGGGGATCAGATACGCAGTATTTT
cdr3_aa: CASRGSDTQYF
d_call: -
v_call: TRBV6-1
clone_size: many
j_call: TRBJ2-3